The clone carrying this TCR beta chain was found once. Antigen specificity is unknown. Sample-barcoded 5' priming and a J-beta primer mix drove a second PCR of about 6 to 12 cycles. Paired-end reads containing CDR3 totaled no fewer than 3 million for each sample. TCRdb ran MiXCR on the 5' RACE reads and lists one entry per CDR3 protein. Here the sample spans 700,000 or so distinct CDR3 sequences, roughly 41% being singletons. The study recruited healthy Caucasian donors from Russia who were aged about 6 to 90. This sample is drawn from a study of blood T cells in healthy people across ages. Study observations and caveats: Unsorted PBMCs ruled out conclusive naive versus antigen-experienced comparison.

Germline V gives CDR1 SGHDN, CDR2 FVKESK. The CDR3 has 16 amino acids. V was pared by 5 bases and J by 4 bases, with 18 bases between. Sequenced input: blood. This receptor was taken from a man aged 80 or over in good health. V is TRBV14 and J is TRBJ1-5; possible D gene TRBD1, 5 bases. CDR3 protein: CASSEPPGKRNQPQHF. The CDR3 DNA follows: TGTGCCAGCAGCGAGCCCCCAGGGAAAAGAAATCAGCCCCAGCATTTT.